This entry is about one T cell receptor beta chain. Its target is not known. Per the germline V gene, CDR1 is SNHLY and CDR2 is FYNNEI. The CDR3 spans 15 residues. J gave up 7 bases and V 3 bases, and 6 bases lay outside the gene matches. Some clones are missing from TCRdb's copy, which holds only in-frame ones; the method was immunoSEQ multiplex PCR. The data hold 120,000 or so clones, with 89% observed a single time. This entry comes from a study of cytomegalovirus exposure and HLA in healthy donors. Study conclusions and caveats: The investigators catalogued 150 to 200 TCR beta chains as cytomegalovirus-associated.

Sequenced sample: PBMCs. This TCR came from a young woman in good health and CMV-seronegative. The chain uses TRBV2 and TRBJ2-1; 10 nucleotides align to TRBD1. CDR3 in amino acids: CASSDRDRGYNEQFF. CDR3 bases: TGTGCCAGCAGTGATCGGGACAGGGGTTATAATGAGCAGTTCTTC.